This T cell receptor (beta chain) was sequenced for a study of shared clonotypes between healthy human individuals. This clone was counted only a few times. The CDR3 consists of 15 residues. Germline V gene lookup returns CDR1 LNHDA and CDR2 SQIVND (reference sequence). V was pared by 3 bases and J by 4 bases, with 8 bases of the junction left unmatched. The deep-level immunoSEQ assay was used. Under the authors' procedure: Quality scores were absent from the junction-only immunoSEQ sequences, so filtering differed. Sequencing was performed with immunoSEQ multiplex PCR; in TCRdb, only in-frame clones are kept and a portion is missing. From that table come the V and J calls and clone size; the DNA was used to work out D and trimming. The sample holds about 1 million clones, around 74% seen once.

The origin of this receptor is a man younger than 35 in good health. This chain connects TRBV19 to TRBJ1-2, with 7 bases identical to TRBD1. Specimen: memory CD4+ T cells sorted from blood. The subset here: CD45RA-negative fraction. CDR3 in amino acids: CASSIRDSEIYGYTF. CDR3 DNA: TGTGCCAGTAGTATCAGGGACAGCGAGATCTATGGCTACACCTTC.